The T cell receptor beta chain under discussion was sequenced for a study of cytomegalovirus exposure and HLA in healthy donors. Primers included in the PCR were 60 Vbeta and 13 Jbeta primers. Sequencing used immunoSEQ multiplex PCR; TCRdb keeps in-frame clones, though not all of them. The sample lists around 99,000 clones; 77% were seen once. The clonotype was recovered from a male donor in good health and CMV-seronegative. Material: PBMCs.

The CDR3 here is CASSFVQGTEQYF. The CDR3 DNA is TGTGCCAGCAGTTTTGTACAGGGAACCGAGCAGTACTTC. This chain connects TRBV28 to TRBJ2-7; D is possibly TRBD1 (6 bases). This CDR3 comprises 13 residues. Trimming pared 3 bases from V and 6 bases from J, leaving 12 bases between. Germline assignment: CDR1 MDHEN and CDR2 SYDVKM.